This T cell receptor (beta chain) derives from a study of cytomegalovirus exposure and HLA in healthy donors. Broader study findings: The study flagged 150 to 200 TCR beta chains as cytomegalovirus-associated. Subsequent analysis revealed that first-cohort TCR clusters tended to co-occur in the approximately 120 validation repertoires. Specific recognition of CMV antigens was confirmed in vitro for a few chains (all CMV-associated).

The donors were members of the validation cohort comprising about 130 subjects, separate from the approximately 670-subject first cohort. For this clone: Its antigen remains unknown.

J gave up 4 bases and V 6 bases, and 11 bases lay outside the gene matches. The CDR3 is 16 amino acids. CDR1 and CDR2 from the germline V gene are MDHEN and SYDVKM. Sequencing was performed with immunoSEQ multiplex PCR; in TCRdb, only in-frame clones are kept and a portion is missing. The table has about 130,000 clones, more than 80% seen once; the top ten hold under 8%. The TCR comes from a woman in her twenties or thirties in good health and CMV-seropositive. Sequenced material: PBMCs. This chain links TRBV28 with TRBJ2-7; 11 nucleotides match TRBD2. CDR3 protein: CASRTLTSGKSYEQYF. Written as DNA, the CDR3 is TGTGCCAGCAGAACTTTGACTAGCGGGAAGAGTTACGAGCAGTACTTC.